Each of the 28 T cell receptor beta chains below was sequenced from the same sample in a study of CD8+ T cells in alopecia areata. Treatment: oral pan-JAK inhibitor, 5-10 mg twice daily. The sequencing template was cDNA reverse transcribed from extracted RNA. The assay was immunoSEQ multiplex PCR, and TCRdb's table has in-frame clones only and misses some. This sample yields nearly 200,000 clones, of which roughly 50% are seen a single time; more than 5.5% belongs to the top ten. The specimen was CD4+ T cells sorted from blood, collected at week 24, from a patient treated with tofacitinib. These receptors all come from a human donor with alopecia areata.

The V call is TRBV15, the J call TRBJ1-1, with D tentatively TRBD1 (6 bases). V shed 5 bases and J shed 3 bases, with 16 bases lying between them. In germline, CDR1 is LNHNV, CDR2 YYDKDF (reference sequence). The CDR3 totals 15 residues. The CDR3 protein is CATSGGTISDTEAFF. The CDR3 DNA reads as TGTGCCACCAGCGGCGGGACAATCAGCGACACTGAAGCTTTCTTT.

This clone has only a few counts. Other DNA sequences of this sample code for an identical CDR3. The J gene is TRBJ2-5, the V gene TRBV5-1; D is uncertain. V shed 3 bases and J shed 1 base, with 1 base lying between them. Germline loops: CDR1 SGHRS, CDR2 YFSETQ. The CDR3 spans 11 residues. In nucleotides, the CDR3 is TGCGCCAGCAGCTCCCAAGAGACCCAGTACTTC. Its protein product is CASSSQETQYF.

This clone was counted between two and nine times. V and J are TRBV28 and TRBJ2-5, with 11 bases aligning to TRBD1. The CDR3 spans 16 residues. Trimming removed 5 bases from V and 1 base from J; junction bases left unmatched: 6. Germline CDR1 MDHEN, CDR2 SYDVKM. CDR3 region: CASSPGQGAIQETQYF. The CDR3 nucleotides read TGTGCCAGCAGTCCCGGACAGGGGGCGATCCAAGAGACCCAGTACTTC.

This clone was counted between two and nine times. The J gene is TRBJ2-5, the V gene TRBV7-3; the D gene is possibly TRBD2 (5 bases). The CDR3 is made up of 13 amino acids. CDR1 SGHTA and CDR2 FQGTGA come from the germline V gene. Deletions cut 2 bases from V and 4 bases from J, with 8 bases between. CDR3 in DNA: TGTGCCAGCAGCTTATTCCGGGGAGAGACCCAGTACTTC. Translation gives CASSLFRGETQYF. Full variable domain (missing parts from reference TRBV7-3 and TRBJ2-5): GAGVSQTPSNKVTEKGKYVELRCDPISGHTALYWYRQSLGQGPEFLIYFQGTGAADDSGLPNDRFFAVRPEGSVSTLKIQRTERGDSAVYLCASSLFRGETQYFGPGTRLLVL.

The V call is TRBV4-3, the J call TRBJ2-3, with 11 bases aligning to TRBD1. This CDR3 is built from 13 residues. CDR1 and CDR2 from the germline V gene are LGHNA and YSLEER. Trimming at V came to 8 bases and at J to 8 bases, leaving 6 bases not matched to a gene. The CDR3 coding sequence is TGCGCCAGCGGGACAGGGGGAATGAGTACGCAGTATTTT. It codes for CASGTGGMSTQYF.

The rearrangement joins TRBV4-3 to TRBJ2-1; D unclear. The germline CDR1 and CDR2 sequences are LGHNA and YSLEER. The germline V and J ends were trimmed by 0 bases and 0 bases, with 9 bases remaining between them. CDR3 size: 16 residues. As DNA, the CDR3 is TGCGCCAGCAGCCAAGATCAGCGCCCCTCCTACAATGAGCAGTTCTTC. It encodes CASSQDQRPSYNEQFF.

The chain carries TRBV29-1 and TRBJ2-5, with TRBD2 identical over 9 bases. Trimming cost V 1 base and J 1 base; bases outside gene matches: 7. Germline V gives CDR1 SQVTM, CDR2 ANQGSEA. There are 16 residues in the CDR3. The CDR3, as DNA: TGCAGCGTTGAAGGGGGGCTAGCGGGACTCCAAGAGACCCAGTACTTC. Protein product: CSVEGGLAGLQETQYF.

CDR3 sequence reads: CASSASPASGDITDTQYF. As DNA, the CDR3 is TGTGCCAGCAGTGCATCACCCGCTAGCGGGGATATCACAGATACGCAGTATTTT. This chain connects TRBV25-1 to TRBJ2-3; 9 bases align to TRBD2. The germline gives CDR1 MGHDK, CDR2 SYGVNS. The CDR3 contains 18 residues. After removal of 4 bases from V and 2 bases from J, the junction contained 13 bases not matched to a gene. The full variable domain, rest sourced from reference TRBV25-1 and TRBJ2-3, is EADIYQTPRYLVIGTGKKITLECSQTMGHDKMYWYQQDPGMELHLIHYSYGVNSTEKGDLSSESTVSRIRTEHFPLTLESARPSHTSQYLCASSASPASGDITDTQYFGPGTRLTVL.

The chain has TRBV7-9 and TRBJ2-1; 11 nucleotides align to TRBD2. With 2 bases clipped from V and 5 bases from J, the junction kept 5 bases outside the gene matches. The CDR3 length is 16 residues. The germline CDR1 and CDR2 sequences are SEHNR and FQNEAQ (reference sequence). CDR3 protein: CASSLRSTSGNNEQFF. CDR3 DNA: TGTGCCAGCAGCTTACGGTCGACTAGCGGGAACAATGAGCAGTTCTTC.

This clone occurred a few times. The gene calls are TRBV7-3 and TRBJ2-2, with 13 bases identical to TRBD2. This CDR3 spans 18 amino acids. The germline CDR1 and CDR2 sequences are SGHTA and FQGTGA. The V gene end was trimmed by 2 bases and the J gene end by 6 bases; junction bases not matched to a gene: 9. The CDR3 spells CASSLVGTSGESAGELFF. CDR3 DNA sequence: TGTGCCAGCAGCTTAGTAGGGACTAGCGGGGAATCTGCCGGGGAGCTGTTTTTT. Full variable domain (outside the CDR3, taken from reference TRBV7-3 and TRBJ2-2): GAGVSQTPSNKVTEKGKYVELRCDPISGHTALYWYRQSLGQGPEFLIYFQGTGAADDSGLPNDRFFAVRPEGSVSTLKIQRTERGDSAVYLCASSLVGTSGESAGELFFGEGSRLTVL.

The chain uses TRBV5-1 and TRBJ2-7; D uncertain. The V end was cut by 0 bases, the J end by 6 bases, with 7 bases between. In germline, CDR1 is SGHRS, CDR2 YFSETQ. This CDR3 is 12 amino acids long. Here the CDR3 reads CASSLGPSEQYF. CDR3 bases: TGCGCCAGCAGCTTGGGTCCCTCCGAGCAGTACTTC.

This chain joins TRBV29-1 and TRBJ2-7; D might be TRBD1 or TRBD2, each matching 6 bases. Germline CDR1 is SQVTM and CDR2 is ANQGSEA. V lost 2 bases and J 5 bases, leaving 13 bases between the germline ends. The CDR3 sequence is 13 residues long. CDR3 nucleotides: TGCAGCGTTGAACGGGGGAACAGGGACGAGCAGTACTTC. Translation gives CSVERGNRDEQYF.

This clone was picked up one time. The chain carries TRBV9 and TRBJ1-1; D gene unclear. V lost 8 bases and J lost 4, with 18 bases in between. This CDR3 has 14 amino acids. Per the germline V gene, CDR1 is SGDLS and CDR2 is YYNGEE. CDR3 amino acids: CASSRTAFSTEAFF. CDR3 DNA: TGTGCCAGTTCGAGGACTGCCTTCAGCACTGAAGCTTTCTTT. Drawing the rest from reference TRBV9 and TRBJ1-1, the complete variable domain is DSGVTQTPKHLITATGQRVTLRCSPRSGDLSVYWYQQSLDQGLQFLIQYYNGEERAKGNILERFSAQQFPDLHSELNLSSLELGDSALYFCASSRTAFSTEAFFGQGTRLTVV.

This clone showed up just once. CDR3 sequence: CASSVVGLAHPGLNEQFF. The DNA of the CDR3 is TGTGCCAGCAGCGTAGTTGGACTAGCCCATCCGGGTCTCAATGAGCAGTTCTTC. The V call is TRBV9, the J call TRBJ2-1; 8 bases are shared with TRBD2. Unmatched junction bases numbered 14, after V lost 0 bases and J lost 6 bases. This CDR3 has 18 amino acids. Germline values: CDR1 SGDLS, CDR2 YYNGEE.

The V call is TRBV29-1, the J call TRBJ1-1, with 7 bases lining up with TRBD1. The CDR3 sequence is 13 residues long. Germline CDR1 is SQVTM and CDR2 is ANQGSEA. V lost 7 bases to trimming and J lost 0 bases; unmatched junction nucleotides: 5. CDR3 in amino acids: CSARDRVNTEAFF. As DNA, the CDR3 is TGCAGCGCTAGGGACAGAGTGAACACTGAAGCTTTCTTT.

For this clone: Its ends do not fully match the called genes, so a read error is possible. The V and J genes are TRBV28 and TRBJ2-4; D might be TRBD1 (5 bases). Germline V CDR1 and CDR2: MDHEN, SYDVKM. The CDR3 is 16 residues long. CDR3 protein: CASHNPLSTAQNIQYF. The CDR3 DNA reads TGTGCCAGCCACAACCCGTTATCGACAGCCCAAAACATTCAGTACTTC.

This chain links TRBV29-1 with TRBJ2-5; tentatively, D is TRBD1 (7 bases). Germline V gene lookup returns CDR1 SQVTM and CDR2 ANQGSEA. The length of the CDR3 is 13 residues. V shed 0 bases and J shed 5 bases, with 10 bases lying between them. The CDR3 DNA reads as TGCAGCGTTGAAGATGCAGGGGGGGAGACCCAGTACTTC. This sequence encodes CSVEDAGGETQYF.

The chain has TRBV9 and TRBJ2-4, with 7 bases fitting TRBD1. V shed 4 bases, J shed 9 bases, and the junction held 13 bases outside the gene matches. The CDR3 consists of 15 residues. Per germline, CDR1 SGDLS and CDR2 YYNGEE. CDR3 protein: CASSPQGDRVVIQYF. As DNA, the CDR3 is TGTGCCAGCAGCCCGCAGGGGGATCGAGTCGTCATTCAGTACTTC.

As regards this clone: This CDR3 is also generated by other DNA sequences in the sample. The J gene is TRBJ2-5, the V gene TRBV10-3; no clear D. CDR1 and CDR2 (germline): ENHRY, SYGVKD. CDR3 size: 12 residues. The germline V and J ends were trimmed by 0 bases and 4 bases, with 3 bases remaining between them. In DNA form, the CDR3 reads TGTGCCATCAGTGAGTCGAGAGAGACCCAGTACTTC. Translation: CAISESRETQYF.

The chain joins TRBV29-1 to TRBJ2-5; TRBD2 aligns across 13 bases. The trim removed 8 bases at V and 5 bases at J, leaving 5 bases unmatched. Germline V gene lookup returns CDR1 SQVTM and CDR2 ANQGSEA. This CDR3 has 13 amino acids. CDR3 sequence reads: CSTSGGAMETQYF. CDR3 DNA: TGCAGCACTAGCGGGGGGGCCATGGAGACCCAGTACTTC.

V and J are TRBV7-2 and TRBJ2-7, with D possibly being TRBD1 (6 bases). The CDR3 runs to 16 residues. V shed 5 bases and J shed 5 bases, with 22 bases lying between them. Germline V gene sequence: CDR1 SGHTA, CDR2 FQGNSA. Here the CDR3 DNA reads TGTGCCAGCAGCGGTATAGCAGGGTTCGAGGGGGACGAGCAGTACTTC. Its protein is CASSGIAGFEGDEQYF.

The CDR3 sequence: CASSLRGRGISNTGELFF. Here the CDR3 DNA reads TGCGCCAGCAGCTTAAGAGGCCGCGGGATCTCAAACACCGGGGAGCTGTTTTTT. The chain employs TRBV5-1 and TRBJ2-2, with TRBD2 as a possible D gene (6 bases). The germline V gene encodes CDR1 SGHRS and CDR2 YFSETQ. The CDR3 is made up of 18 amino acids. The V end was cut by 2 bases, the J end by 2 bases, with 19 bases between. The variable domain in full, with the rest retrieved from reference TRBV5-1 and TRBJ2-2, is KAGVTQTPRYLIKTRGQQVTLSCSPISGHRSVSWYQQTPGQGLQFLFEYFSETQRNKGNFPGRFSGRQFSNSRSEMNVSTLELGDSALYLCASSLRGRGISNTGELFFGEGSRLTVL.

The rearrangement links TRBV25-1 to TRBJ2-5, with D perhaps TRBD1 or TRBD2 (5 bases each). Trimming removed 8 bases at V and 3 bases at J, with 7 bases between. The germline V gene has CDR1 MGHDK and CDR2 SYGVNS. CDR3 length: 11 residues. In DNA, the CDR3 is TGTGCCAGCGGGGGAGAAGAGACCCAGTACTTC. Translated, it gives CASGGEETQYF.

The J gene is TRBJ2-1, the V gene TRBV30; the match to TRBD2 covers 9 bases. Germline V gene data show CDR1 as GTSNPN and CDR2 as SVGIG (reference sequence). The CDR3 is 15 residues long. Germline trimming cut 0 bases from V and 4 bases from J; bases unmatched to any gene: 4. This CDR3 is CAWSVRLAGYNEQFF. CDR3 in DNA: TGTGCCTGGAGTGTAAGGCTAGCGGGGTACAATGAGCAGTTCTTC.

This clone showed up just a few times. V usage is TRBV7-9 and J usage is TRBJ1-2; weak D call: TRBD1 (5 bases). Germline V lookup: CDR1 SEHNR, CDR2 FQNEAQ (reference sequence). The CDR3 is made up of 14 amino acids. V was pared by 2 bases and J by 8 bases, with 15 bases between. Here the CDR3 reads CASSLSEGFLGYTF. CDR3 bases: TGTGCCAGCAGCTTAAGTGAGGGGTTCTTGGGCTACACCTTC.

V usage is TRBV29-1 and J usage is TRBJ2-3; D is unresolved. Trimming pared 0 bases from V and 9 bases from J, leaving 19 bases between. The CDR3 is made up of 15 amino acids. Germline-derived CDR1 and CDR2 are SQVTM and ANQGSEA. CDR3 loop: CSVEEGWQAPDTQYF. The CDR3 bases are TGCAGCGTTGAAGAAGGGTGGCAGGCCCCCGACACGCAGTATTTT.

The V and J genes are TRBV7-9 and TRBJ1-1; D gene ambiguous. This CDR3 is built from 14 residues. In germline, CDR1 is SEHNR, CDR2 FQNEAQ (reference sequence). Trimming took 5 bases from V and 1 from J, leaving 11 bases between them. In DNA form, the CDR3 reads TGTGCCAGCAGCGAAAGACGGGAGAACACTGAAGCTTTCTTT. Residues: CASSERRENTEAFF.

About this clone: Different DNA sequences within this sample yield the same CDR3. The chain links TRBV18 to TRBJ2-3; D gene ambiguous. Germline V gives CDR1 KGHSH, CDR2 LQKENI. V was shortened by 2 bases and J by 5 bases, with 2 bases between the two germline ends. The CDR3 loop spans 11 amino acids. CDR3 sequence (DNA): TGTGCCAGCTCACCAAGAGATACGCAGTATTTT. Residues: CASSPRDTQYF.